A single sample is the source of the 18 T cell receptor beta chains below, sequenced in a study of shared clonotypes between healthy human individuals. Sequencing was performed with immunoSEQ multiplex PCR; in TCRdb, only in-frame clones are kept and a portion is missing. The sample records about 680,000 clones, just over 90% being singletons. The naive CD8 subset, CD45RO-negative cells positively selected for CCR7, excluded terminally differentiated effector memory CD45RA+ cells. The sequenced sample consisted of naive CD8+ T cells sorted from blood. These receptor sequences come from a young man in good health.

The V call is TRBV7-7, the J call TRBJ2-1; 8 nucleotides align to TRBD2. CDR1 and CDR2 (germline): SSHAT, FNYEAQ (reference sequence). The V gene end was trimmed by 4 bases and the J gene end by 6 bases; junction bases not matched to a gene: 11. The CDR3 sequence is 16 residues long. The CDR3 loop reads CASSSAGTSSSNEQFF. In DNA form, the CDR3 reads TGTGCCAGCAGCTCTGCCGGGACTAGTTCATCCAATGAGCAGTTCTTC. Together with reference TRBV7-7 and TRBJ2-1, the CDR3 gives the full variable domain: GAGVSQSPRYKVTKRGQDVTLRCDPISSHATLYWYQQALGQGPEFLTYFNYEAQPDKSGLPSDRFSAERPEGSISTLTIQRTEQRDSAMYRCASSSAGTSSSNEQFFGPGTRLTVL.

This clone was recorded only once. V gene TRBV29-1 combines with J gene TRBJ2-3; 7 nucleotides agree with TRBD1. Germline V CDR1 and CDR2: SQVTM, ANQGSEA. The CDR3 is 13 amino acids. The CDR3 coding sequence is TGCAGTACCGAGGGGACAGCGACAGATACGCAGTATTTT. It specifies CSTEGTATDTQYF.

This clone was recorded only once. The rearrangement uses TRBV9 and TRBJ1-1; 8 bases fit TRBD1. Germline CDR1 and CDR2: SGDLS and YYNGEE. The CDR3 contains 16 residues. V lost 6 bases to trimming and J lost 0 bases; unmatched junction nucleotides: 10. The CDR3 region is CASTDPGQDMNTEAFF. The CDR3 DNA sequence: TGTGCCAGCACGGATCCGGGACAGGACATGAACACTGAAGCTTTCTTT.

This chain connects TRBV19 to TRBJ1-1, with D possibly matching TRBD1 (6 bases). Germline V CDR1 and CDR2: LNHDA, SQIVND (reference sequence). The CDR3 contains 12 residues. Trimming stripped 10 bases from V and 3 bases from J, with 12 bases between. In DNA, the CDR3 is TGTGCCACGACAGGTGGATACACTGAAGCTTTCTTT. This encodes CATTGGYTEAFF. The full variable domain, completed using reference TRBV19 and TRBJ1-1, is DGGITQSPKYLFRKEGQNVTLSCEQNLNHDAMYWYRQDPGQGLRLIYYSQIVNDFQKGDIAEGYSVSREKKESFPLTVTSAQKNPTAFYLCATTGGYTEAFFGQGTRLTVV.

The gene calls are TRBV14 and TRBJ2-7; perhaps TRBD2 as D (5 bases). The CDR3 contains 15 residues. V lost 0 bases and J lost 7, with 16 bases in between. Germline CDR1 is SGHDN and CDR2 is FVKESK. The CDR3 reads CASSQEADYPREQYF. The CDR3 DNA reads TGTGCCAGCAGCCAAGAGGCCGACTATCCGCGGGAGCAGTACTTC.

The V and J genes are TRBV14 and TRBJ1-1; no clear D gene. V lost 6 bases, J lost 0 bases, and 8 bases lay in between. The CDR3 covers 13 residues. Per germline, CDR1 SGHDN and CDR2 FVKESK. Here the CDR3 DNA reads TGTGCCAGCAGAAGCCAACTGAACACTGAAGCTTTCTTT. The encoded protein is CASRSQLNTEAFF.

V and J are TRBV28 and TRBJ2-7; D call uncertain. CDR1 and CDR2 from the germline V gene are MDHEN and SYDVKM. CDR3 size: 14 residues. The V gene lost 10 bases and the J gene lost 9 bases, with 25 bases spanning the gap. The chain's CDR3 is CATYGPGRGLSQYF. The CDR3 DNA follows: TGTGCCACCTATGGCCCCGGACGTGGGCTCTCGCAGTACTTC.

The rearrangement joins TRBV6-1 to TRBJ2-7, with TRBD2 identical over 9 bases. The CDR3 is 15 amino acids. After removal of 0 bases from V and 2 bases from J, the junction contained 2 bases not matched to a gene. Germline V CDR1 and CDR2: MNHNS, SASEGT. CDR3 sequence (DNA): TGTGCCAGCAGTGAAGCGGCTAGCGGGACCTACGAGCAGTACTTC. Its translation: CASSEAASGTYEQYF.

Worth noting for this clone: At one end, the junction sequence differs from germline, possibly due to a read error. The chain uses TRBV7-7 and TRBJ2-6; D may match TRBD1 or TRBD2 (7 bases each). The germline V gene has CDR1 SSHAT and CDR2 FNYEAQ (reference sequence). The CDR3 contains 19 residues. The CDR3, as DNA: TGTGCTAGCAGCCCAGGGGGGACTACTACCTATTCTGGGGCCAACGTCCTGACTTTC. This gives the protein CASSPGGTTTYSGANVLTF.

This clone appeared a single time. The genes are TRBV29-1 and TRBJ1-4; D perhaps matches TRBD1 (6 bases). CDR1 and CDR2 (germline): SQVTM, ANQGSEA. The CDR3 runs to 13 residues. Trimming shortened V by 7 bases and J by 6 bases, and 15 bases separated the two germline ends. CDR3 bases: TGCAGCGCCTTGGGGGGCATTTATGAAAAACTGTTTTTT. Amino acid sequence: CSALGGIYEKLFF.

CDR3 DNA: TGTGCCAGCACACGGGGGGCAGATACGCAGTATTTT. This translates into CASTRGADTQYF. The chain has TRBV28 and TRBJ2-3; TRBD2 agrees at 7 bases. The CDR3 covers 12 residues. Germline CDR1 is MDHEN and CDR2 is SYDVKM. Trimming removed 7 bases from V and 4 bases from J; junction bases left unmatched: 2.

V gene TRBV6-5 combines with J gene TRBJ1-1; D might be TRBD1 (5 bases). The CDR3 consists of 14 residues. Between the trimmed V and J ends, which lost 6 bases and 8 bases, there was a span of 19 bases. Germline CDR1 is MNHEY and CDR2 is SVGAGI. The CDR3 coding sequence is TGTGCCAGCAGGCCACAAGGGGCCACCATGGAAGCTTTCTTT. Translated: CASRPQGATMEAFF.

The chain links TRBV7-9 to TRBJ2-3, with TRBD2 matching 7 bases. The CDR3 loop spans 14 amino acids. Germline-derived CDR1 and CDR2 are SEHNR and FQNEAQ (reference sequence). V lost 5 bases and J lost 2; bases outside the gene matches: 4. The DNA for the CDR3 is TGTGCCAGCAGCCAGGGAGGGGCCACAGATACGCAGTATTTT. Amino acid sequence: CASSQGGATDTQYF.

The chain joins TRBV19 to TRBJ2-7; D is perhaps TRBD1 (6 bases). The V and J ends lost 6 bases and 0 bases respectively, with 12 bases between them. CDR3 length equals 14 residues. Germline CDR1 is LNHDA and CDR2 is SQIVND (reference sequence). The CDR3, as DNA: TGTGCCAGTAGCCAAAGGGACAACTCCTACGAGCAGTACTTC. This sequence encodes CASSQRDNSYEQYF.

The chain has TRBV19 and TRBJ1-5; TRBD1 might be the D (5 bases). CDR1 is LNHDA and CDR2 is SQIVND in the germline V gene (reference sequence). This CDR3 comprises 19 residues. V was cut by 5 bases and J by 5 bases, with 28 bases left in between. CDR3 region: CASSPPRHLGVRYYQPQHF. CDR3 coding DNA: TGTGCCAGTAGTCCCCCACGTCACCTAGGGGTTCGCTATTATCAGCCCCAGCATTTT.

With regard to this clone: Other DNA sequences in this specimen translate into the identical CDR3. The chain has TRBV7-2 and TRBJ2-1, with D possibly called TRBD1 or TRBD2 (6 bases each). The CDR3 contains 14 residues. CDR1 is SGHTA, CDR2 FQGNSA, per germline. The V end lost 5 bases, the J end lost 5 bases, and 13 bases lay between the germline ends. The DNA for the CDR3 is TGTGCCAGCAGCCTAGGGGGAGGAAACAATGAGCAGTTCTTC. Its translation: CASSLGGGNNEQFF.

V usage is TRBV27 and J usage is TRBJ2-5; 8 nucleotides align to TRBD1. The J call may be in error: the DNA end matches TRBJ2-7 better. The CDR3 extends over 15 amino acids. Germline V gene data show CDR1 as MNHEY and CDR2 as SMNVEV (reference sequence). CDR3 residues: CASSLTAGGSYEQYF. The CDR3 DNA follows: TGTGCCAGCAGTTTAACGGCAGGGGGCAGCTACGAGCAGTACTTC.

This chain uses TRBV23-1 with TRBJ2-2; D is undetermined. TRBV23-1 counts as an open reading frame of uncertain function. This CDR3 has 17 amino acids. With 7 bases removed from V and 5 bases from J, the gap between germline ends came to 23 bases. The CDR3 loop reads CASIIPTLSLGTGELFF. The CDR3 bases are TGCGCCAGCATTATCCCGACCCTATCCTTGGGGACCGGGGAGCTGTTTTTT.